These T cell receptor beta chains were read from a single sample in a study of OX40 agonist ivuxolimab in advanced cancers. Data came from immunoSEQ multiplex PCR; TCRdb stores just in-frame clones and leaves some out. The sample records around 90,000 clones, around 86% being singletons. Sequencing was performed on CD4+ or CD8+ T cells sorted from blood, taken in a trial of the OX40 agonist ivuxolimab. Source of these receptors: an adult with an advanced solid tumor such as melanoma, head and neck, liver or kidney cancer. Both conserved end residues are part of each CDR3. D genes are given only for firm matches. The size field is filled for only some rows; it gives once, few, many or a size class.

j_call v_call d_call clone_size cdr3_aa cdr3_nt
TRBJ1-6 TRBV29-1 TRBD1 - CSVSGDSTGTENSPLHF TGCAGCGTTTCGGGGGACTCAACCGGGACAGAGAATTCACCCCTCCACTTT
TRBJ1-1 TRBV6-5 - - CASSPILRNTEAFF TGTGCCAGCAGTCCCATCCTCAGGAACACTGAAGCTTTCTTT
TRBJ1-2 TRBV21-1 - - CASSTTGGYGYTF TGTGCCAGCAGCACGACAGGGGGCTATGGCTACACCTTC
TRBJ1-1 TRBV18 - - CASLSDRMNTEAFF TGTGCCAGCTTATCGGACAGAATGAACACTGAAGCTTTCTTT
TRBJ1-5 TRBV4-2 - - CASSQDRQSHPPQHF TGTGCCAGCAGCCAAGATAGACAGTCGCATCCGCCCCAGCATTTT
TRBJ2-4 TRBV11-2 - - CASSLGGRPPRNIQYF TGTGCCAGCAGCTTAGGGGGAAGGCCCCCAAGGAACATTCAGTACTTC
TRBJ1-1 TRBV2 - - CASSERDTEAFF TGTGCCAGCAGTGAAAGGGACACTGAAGCTTTCTTT
TRBJ2-7 TRBV19 - once CARPESTGSYEQYF TGTGCCAGACCGGAATCGACAGGTTCCTACGAGCAGTACTTC
TRBJ2-1 TRBV28 - - CASSLTTFEQFF TGTGCCAGCAGTCTCACGACATTTGAGCAGTTCTTC
TRBJ2-5 TRBV7-9 TRBD2 once CASAGLAGTQETQYF TGTGCCAGCGCGGGACTAGCGGGGACCCAAGAGACCCAGTACTTC
TRBJ2-7 TRBV11-2 TRBD2 - CASSLDRGGAYEQYF TGTGCCAGCAGCTTAGATAGGGGAGGGGCCTACGAGCAGTACTTC
TRBJ2-7 TRBV28 - - CASSLNRDEQYF TGTGCCAGCAGTCTTAACAGGGACGAGCAGTACTTC
TRBJ1-2 TRBV6-5 TRBD1 - CASSYSTGGNGYTF TGTGCCAGCAGTTACTCGACAGGGGGCAATGGCTACACCTTC
TRBJ2-1 TRBV30 TRBD2 - CAWGQRGGPYNEQFF TGTGCCTGGGGGCAGCGGGGGGGCCCATACAATGAGCAGTTCTTC
TRBJ1-2 TRBV6-6 - - CASSPDVDYGYTF TGTGCCAGCAGCCCGGACGTGGACTATGGCTACACCTTC
TRBJ1-2 TRBV5-1 - once CASSLAGVDGYTF TGCGCCAGCAGCTTGGCAGGGGTCGATGGCTACACCTTC
TRBJ1-2 TRBV6-1 TRBD1 - CASRKTGGDYGYTF TGTGCCAGCAGAAAGACAGGGGGCGACTATGGCTACACCTTC
TRBJ2-5 TRBV14 TRBD1 - CASSLRRTGAGETQYF TGTGCCAGCAGCCTGCGTAGGACAGGGGCGGGAGAGACCCAGTACTTC
TRBJ2-2 TRBV5-1 TRBD1 - CASSLGDRSYTGELFF TGCGCCAGCAGCTTGGGGGACAGGTCTTACACCGGGGAGCTGTTTTTT
TRBJ2-7 TRBV4-2 TRBD2 - CASSQGAGGSSYEQYF TGTGCCAGCAGCCAAGGTGCGGGGGGTTCGAGCTACGAGCAGTACTTC
TRBJ2-3 TRBV18 - - CASSPSSTDTQYF TGTGCCAGCTCACCTTCTAGCACAGATACGCAGTATTTT
TRBJ1-4 TRBV5-1 - once CASSPAAGAGNEKLFF TGCGCCAGCAGCCCCGCGGCGGGGGCGGGTAATGAAAAACTGTTTTTT
TRBJ1-5 TRBV4-2 TRBD1 - CASSQDNPGGSQPQHF TGTGCCAGCAGCCAAGATAACCCAGGGGGCAGTCAGCCCCAGCATTTT
TRBJ1-2 TRBV9 - - CASSAGSGGNGYTF TGTGCCAGCAGCGCAGGGTCGGGGGGGAATGGCTACACCTTC
TRBJ1-6 TRBV14 - - CASSLGVATPNSPLHF TGTGCCAGCAGCCTAGGGGTCGCAACCCCCAATTCACCCCTCCACTTT
TRBJ2-3 TRBV7-3 - once CASSSGLSTDTQYF TGTGCCAGCAGCTCGGGACTTAGCACAGATACGCAGTATTTT
TRBJ1-1 TRBV7-2 - - CAEGGGLTEAFF TGTGCCGAGGGGGGGGGTCTCACTGAAGCTTTCTTT